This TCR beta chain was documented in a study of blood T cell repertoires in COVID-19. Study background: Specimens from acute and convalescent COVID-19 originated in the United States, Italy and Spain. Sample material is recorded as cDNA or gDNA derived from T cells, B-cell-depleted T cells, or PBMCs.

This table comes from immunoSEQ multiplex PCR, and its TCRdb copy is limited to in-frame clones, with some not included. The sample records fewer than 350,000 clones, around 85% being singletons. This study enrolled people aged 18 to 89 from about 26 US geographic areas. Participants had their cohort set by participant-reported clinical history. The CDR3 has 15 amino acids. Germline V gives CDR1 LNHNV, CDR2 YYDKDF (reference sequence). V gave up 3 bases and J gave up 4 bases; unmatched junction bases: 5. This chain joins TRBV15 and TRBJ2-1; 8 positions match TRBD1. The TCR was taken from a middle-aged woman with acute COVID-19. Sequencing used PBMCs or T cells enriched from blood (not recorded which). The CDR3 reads CATSRDRAGYNEQFF. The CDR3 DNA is TGTGCCACCAGCAGGGACAGGGCGGGGTACAATGAGCAGTTCTTC.